The rows below give T cell receptor beta chains drawn from one sample of a study of blood T cell repertoires in COVID-19. The data were produced by immunoSEQ multiplex PCR, yet TCRdb's version contains in-frame clones alone and is incomplete. The table lists about 27,000 clones, around 92% of them singletons. Sequencing was done on a sample of peripheral blood. The receptors derive from a human donor in a cohort sampled during active COVID-19. Each CDR3 is given without its conserved first and last residue. Only part of the rows carry a size: once, few, many, or a class if the clone is expanded.

-	TRBV5-1	ASSLAPGANTGELF
-	TRBV3-1/TRBV3-2	ASSQEVRGGNEQF
-	TRBV4-2	ASSQDMSAGQPQH
-	TRBV9	ASSVAGGEDTQY
-	TRBV24-1	ATSDPSEGPGTDTQY
once	TRBV15	ATSRPDRGLRMNTEAF
-	TRBV5-8	ASSFRTGGVETQY
once	TRBV9	ASSGEDYGYT
-	TRBV10-1	ASSEGTGEGADTQY
-	TRBV24-1	ATKKHGSTDTQY
-	TRBV5-8	ASSLDTNNSPLH
-	TRBV4-2	ASSRGVNEQF
-	TRBV6-5	ASSYSGAANSPLH
-	TRBV3-1/TRBV3-2	ASSLHQNTEAF
-	TRBV29-1	SVTPGTASNEKLF
-	TRBV19	ASSMPGRGGAPLH
-	TRBV11-1	ASSAGQDSYNSPLH
-	TRBV7-2	ASSLAATLTSYNEQF
-	TRBV6-1	ASSEGWGSTNTGELF
-	TRBV5-1	ASSLRGPSGGNTDTQY
-	TRBV13	ASSPPGGRELF
-	TRBV5-4	ASSLTGSIYGYT
-	TRBV4-2	ASSQEASGGAYNEQF
once	TRBV4-2	ASSQDLAGGAEDTQY
once	TRBV5-1	ASSFGEVNEKLF
-	TRBV18	ASSPSRQGSGTEAF
once	TRBV2	ARSSGRQNTEAF
-	TRBV6-5	ASNQGQGHGELF
-	TRBV14	ASSQATRDRGYEQY
-	TRBV6-4	ASSDQRGTEAF
-	TRBV11-2	ASSLGLANSWQY
-	TRBV6-4	ASRTGGYEQY
-	TRBV6-2/TRBV6-3	ASSTTPGHPSSGNTIY
-	TRBV3-1/TRBV3-2	ASSQGQGATTGTQY
-	TRBV5-5	ASSFTGYEQY
once	TRBV3-1/TRBV3-2	ASSPGGFPEAF
-	TRBV18	ASSPAGSGTDTQY
-	TRBV5-5	ASSFRTPLYGYT
-	TRBV27	ASRYRDSKYNEQF
once	TRBV29-1	SGQGNDYGYT
-	TRBV25-1	ASSEYRTQGADTQY
-	TRBV5-6	ASSFRNNGYT
-	TRBV3-1/TRBV3-2	ASSQVHATYYEQY
-	TRBV19	ASTNNRGPSGELF
-	TRBV10-3	ATKPRTVQNLEAF
-	TRBV7-3	ASSPGLAIDEQF
-	TRBV11-1	ASGETPSSYEQY